Below are 2 T cell receptor beta chains sequenced from a single sample in a study of T cells in localized non-small cell lung cancer. This table comes from immunoSEQ multiplex PCR, and its TCRdb copy is limited to in-frame clones, with some not included. The sample shows about 24,000 clones, 88% of them seen only once. The specimen was peripheral blood mononuclear cells, collected before any cancer treatment. The source of these receptors is a woman aged 35 to 70 with stage III lung adenocarcinoma.

V and J are TRBV6-5 and TRBJ2-7; D remains unclear. Trimming removed 5 bases from V and 2 bases from J, with 7 bases in between. CDR3 length: 12 residues. Germline CDR1 is MNHEY and CDR2 is SVGAGI. This CDR3 is CASSDGPYEQYF. CDR3 DNA: TGTGCCAGCAGTGACGGACCCTACGAGCAGTACTTC.

The V and J genes are TRBV6-1 and TRBJ2-5, with 7 bases identical to TRBD1. Germline CDR1 and CDR2: MNHNS and SASEGT. V gave up 5 bases and J gave up 1 base; unmatched junction bases: 7. The CDR3 runs to 15 residues. For the CDR3, the DNA is TGTGCCAGCAGTCCCCGACAGGGTCTCCAAGAGACCCAGTACTTC. Translating gives CASSPRQGLQETQYF.